The clone carrying this TCR beta chain was observed many times. What it recognizes is unknown. CDR1 and CDR2 (germline): WNHNN, SYGVQD (reference sequence). The CDR3 totals 14 residues. The ends were cut back, 4 bases at V and 4 bases at J, with 11 bases in the middle. These data belong to a study of CD8+CD57+ T cells in acquired aplastic anemia. In the study overall: Sorted CD4+ and CD8+ cells gave a mean 3.2 ug DNA, range about 0.19 to 27.4 ug.

The use of genomic DNA as template underpinned the TCR beta VDJ and CDR3 profiling. Via MiXCR, TCRdb re-called the reads, giving one row per CDR3 protein. The sample includes a few hundred thousand distinct CDR3 sequences, around 60% of them seen just once. Study findings and constraints: Overlap between patients and controls comprised 25 to 30 CD8+ CDR3 sequences.

This chain links TRBV10-1 with TRBJ2-1; D possibly corresponds to TRBD1 (5 bases). Sequenced: sorted CD4+, CD8+, or CD8+CD57+ T cells (not recorded which) from PBMCs. This TCR came from a human donor in good health. The CDR3 DNA follows: TGCGCCAGCAGTGGTGACAGCCGATACAATGAGCAGTTCTTC. Protein sequence: CASSGDSRYNEQFF.